These 8 T cell receptor beta chains originate from one sample sequenced in a study of shared clonotypes between healthy human individuals. The protocol was immunoSEQ multiplex PCR, while the TCRdb copy is restricted to in-frame clones and leaves out a portion. The data hold around 700,000 clones, with around four fifths observed a single time. Sequencing used memory CD4+ T cells sorted from blood. Sample subset: CD45RA-negative fraction. These receptors came from a young woman in good health.

Note on this clone: This sample also contains other DNA sequences that code for the same CDR3. This chain connects TRBV5-1 to TRBJ2-3, with a tentative D call TRBD2 (6 bases). V dropped 5 bases and J dropped 3 bases, with 16 bases sitting between them. Germline V gene lookup returns CDR1 SGHRS and CDR2 YFSETQ. The CDR3 length is 15 residues. This chain's CDR3 is CASRLASRGTDTQYF. CDR3 bases: TGCGCCAGCAGGTTAGCGTCCCGGGGGACAGATACGCAGTATTTT.

The V call is TRBV6-5, the J call TRBJ2-7; 9 positions match TRBD2. V gave up 7 bases and J gave up 0 bases; unmatched junction bases: 7. The CDR3 spans 15 residues. The germline gives CDR1 MNHEY, CDR2 SVGAGI. CDR3 sequence reads: CASTRGGRGSYEQYF. The CDR3 region has the DNA TGTGCCAGCACCAGGGGCGGGAGGGGCTCCTACGAGCAGTACTTC.

This chain joins TRBV20-1 and TRBJ2-1; D not certain. Deletions cut 3 bases from V and 9 bases from J, with 6 bases between. This CDR3 has 10 amino acids. Germline CDR1 is DFQATT and CDR2 is SNEGSKA (reference sequence). The CDR3 loop is CSASLPEQFF. Written as DNA, the CDR3 is TGCAGTGCTAGCTTGCCTGAGCAGTTCTTC.

There are a few counts of this clone. The DNA for the CDR3 is TGTGCCAGCTCACCGGTGGGACAGGGAAGTATTGAAGCTTTCTTT. As protein: CASSPVGQGSIEAFF. The V and J genes are TRBV18 and TRBJ1-1; 9 bases are shared with TRBD1. There are 15 residues in the CDR3. Germline-derived CDR1 and CDR2 are KGHSH and LQKENI. Trimming removed 3 bases from V and 7 bases from J; junction bases left unmatched: 9.

J is TRBJ1-5 and V is TRBV6-1; possible D gene TRBD1, 6 bases. This CDR3 contains 15 residues. CDR1 MNHNS and CDR2 SASEGT come from the germline V gene. Deletions cut 6 bases from V and 2 bases from J, with 14 bases between. The CDR3 loop is CASSLTGLGNQPQHF. DNA for the CDR3: TGTGCCAGCAGCCTCACAGGGTTGGGCAATCAGCCCCAGCATTTT.

This clone was observed at least ten times. The genes are TRBV5-1 and TRBJ2-6, with D tentatively TRBD1 or TRBD2 (6 bases each). Germline V lookup: CDR1 SGHRS, CDR2 YFSETQ. The ends were cut back, 4 bases at V and 4 bases at J, with 15 bases in the middle. CDR3 length equals 16 residues. CDR3 residues: CASSKWTGAGANVLTF. DNA of the CDR3: TGCGCCAGCAGCAAATGGACGGGGGCCGGGGCCAACGTCCTGACTTTC.

This rearrangement joins TRBV5-1 to TRBJ2-7, with 11 positions matching TRBD2. The germline V gene has CDR1 SGHRS and CDR2 YFSETQ. The V gene end was trimmed by 3 bases and the J gene end by 5 bases; junction bases not matched to a gene: 7. CDR3 length: 15 residues. CDR3 amino acids: CASSWAMTSGNEQYF. The CDR3 nucleotides are TGCGCCAGCAGCTGGGCTATGACTAGCGGGAACGAGCAGTACTTC.

The chain carries TRBV5-1 and TRBJ2-3; 11 positions agree with TRBD2. J lost 2 bases, V lost 4 bases, and 6 bases had no gene match. Germline V gives CDR1 SGHRS, CDR2 YFSETQ. The CDR3 runs to 16 residues. The CDR3 is CASSPLAGASTDTQYF. The CDR3 nucleotides read TGCGCCAGCAGCCCACTAGCGGGAGCCTCCACAGATACGCAGTATTTT.